The TCR beta chain under discussion was sequenced for a study of OX40 agonist ivuxolimab in advanced cancers. Study-wide background: Dose-escalation patients were diagnosed with hepatocellular carcinoma, melanoma, renal cell cancer or head and neck cancer.

Data came from immunoSEQ multiplex PCR; TCRdb stores just in-frame clones and leaves some out. The sample contains around 40,000 clones, around nine tenths of which appear only once. Notes on the study in general: Both CD4+ and CD8+ T cell populations in blood had undergone clonal expansion by week 6 at 0.1 to 3.0 mg/kg.

This CDR3 contains 16 residues. Germline V gives CDR1 SEHNR, CDR2 FQNEAQ (reference sequence). V shed 0 bases and J 3 bases; nucleotides not matched to a gene: 4. Remarks on this clone: Its target is unknown.

The receptor comes from an adult with an advanced solid tumor such as melanoma, head and neck, liver or kidney cancer. Sequenced here: CD4+ or CD8+ T cells sorted from blood, sampled in a trial of the OX40 agonist ivuxolimab. The chain has TRBV7-9 and TRBJ2-5; 10 bases line up with TRBD1. CDR3 sequence: CASSLARGTGEETQYF. The CDR3 DNA is TGTGCCAGCAGCTTAGCGCGTGGGACAGGGGAAGAGACCCAGTACTTC.